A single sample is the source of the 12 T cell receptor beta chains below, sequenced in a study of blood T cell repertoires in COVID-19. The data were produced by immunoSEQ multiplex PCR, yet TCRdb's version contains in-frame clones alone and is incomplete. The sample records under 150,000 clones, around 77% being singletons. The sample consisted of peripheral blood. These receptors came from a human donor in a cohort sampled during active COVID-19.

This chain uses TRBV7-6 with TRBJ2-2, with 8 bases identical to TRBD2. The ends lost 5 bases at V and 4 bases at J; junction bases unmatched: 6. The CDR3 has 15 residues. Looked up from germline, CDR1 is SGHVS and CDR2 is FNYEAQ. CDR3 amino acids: CASSVFGGATGELFF. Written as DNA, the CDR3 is TGTGCCAGCAGCGTCTTCGGGGGGGCCACCGGGGAGCTGTTTTTT.

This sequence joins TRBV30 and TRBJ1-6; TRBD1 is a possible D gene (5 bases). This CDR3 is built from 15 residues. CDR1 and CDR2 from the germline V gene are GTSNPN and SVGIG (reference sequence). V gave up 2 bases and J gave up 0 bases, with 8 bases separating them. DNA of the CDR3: TGTGCCTGGAGTTACAGGAGCTCCTATAATTCACCCCTCCACTTT. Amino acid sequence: CAWSYRSSYNSPLHF.

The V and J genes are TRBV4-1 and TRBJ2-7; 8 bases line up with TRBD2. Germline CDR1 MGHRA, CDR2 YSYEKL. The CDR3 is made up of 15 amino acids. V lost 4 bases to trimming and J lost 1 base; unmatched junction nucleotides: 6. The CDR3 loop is CASSPGTGGSYEQYF. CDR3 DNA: TGCGCCAGCAGCCCTGGGACGGGGGGGTCCTACGAGCAGTACTTC.

CDR3 loop: CASSLRDSRVGAFF. CDR3 in DNA: TGTGCCAGCAGCCTCCGGGACAGCCGAGTGGGGGCTTTCTTT. The J gene is TRBJ1-1, the V gene TRBV5-8, with 7 bases identical to TRBD1. V trimming: 4 bases; J trimming: 11 bases; junction bases outside the gene matches: 14. In germline, CDR1 is SGHTS, CDR2 YDEGEE. The CDR3 runs 14 residues.

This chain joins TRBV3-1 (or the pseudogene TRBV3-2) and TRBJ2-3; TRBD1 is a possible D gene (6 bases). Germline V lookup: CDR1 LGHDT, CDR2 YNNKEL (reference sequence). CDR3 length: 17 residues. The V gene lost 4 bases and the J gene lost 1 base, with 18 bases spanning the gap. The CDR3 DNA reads TGTGCCAGCAGCCTCCGGGCAGGGGCGCGGGGCACAGATACGCAGTATTTT. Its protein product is CASSLRAGARGTDTQYF.

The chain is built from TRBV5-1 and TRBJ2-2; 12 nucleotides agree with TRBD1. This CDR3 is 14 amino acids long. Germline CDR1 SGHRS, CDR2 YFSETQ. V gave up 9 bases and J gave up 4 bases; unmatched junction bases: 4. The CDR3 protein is CATGTGGGTGELFF. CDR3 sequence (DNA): TGCGCCACCGGGACAGGGGGCGGCACCGGGGAGCTGTTTTTT.

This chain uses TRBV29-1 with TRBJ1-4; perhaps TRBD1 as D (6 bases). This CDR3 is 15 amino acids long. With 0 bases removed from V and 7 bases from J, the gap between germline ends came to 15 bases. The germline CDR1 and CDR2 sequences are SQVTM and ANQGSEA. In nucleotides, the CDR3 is TGCAGCGTTGAAGATTGGGGGGGCTCGAGTGAAAAACTGTTTTTT. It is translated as CSVEDWGGSSEKLFF. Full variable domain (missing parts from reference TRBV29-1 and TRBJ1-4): SAVISQKPSRDICQRGTSLTIQCQVDSQVTMMFWYRQQPGQSLTLIATANQGSEATYESGFVIDKFPISRPNLTFSTLTVSNMSPEDSSIYLCSVEDWGGSSEKLFFGSGTQLSVL.

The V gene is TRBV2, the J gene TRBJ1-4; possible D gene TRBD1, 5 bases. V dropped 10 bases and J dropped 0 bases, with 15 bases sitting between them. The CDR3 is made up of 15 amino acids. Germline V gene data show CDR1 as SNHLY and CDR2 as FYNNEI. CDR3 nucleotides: TGTGCCACCAGGGAGGGCGGGTCAACTAATGAAAAACTGTTTTTT. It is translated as CATREGGSTNEKLFF.

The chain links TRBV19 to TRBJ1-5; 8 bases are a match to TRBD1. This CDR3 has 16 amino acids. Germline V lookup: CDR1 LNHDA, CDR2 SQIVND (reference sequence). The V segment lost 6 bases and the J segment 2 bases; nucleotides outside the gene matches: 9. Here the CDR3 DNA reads TGTGCCAGTAGCCCGAACAGGGGGACAGGCAATCAGCCCCAGCATTTT. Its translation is CASSPNRGTGNQPQHF.

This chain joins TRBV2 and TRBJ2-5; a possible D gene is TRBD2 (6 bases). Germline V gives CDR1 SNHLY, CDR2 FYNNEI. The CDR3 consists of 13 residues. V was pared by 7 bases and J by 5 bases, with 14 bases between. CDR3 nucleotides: TGTGCCAGCAAGTTGGAGGGTTGGGAGACCCAGTACTTC. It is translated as CASKLEGWETQYF.

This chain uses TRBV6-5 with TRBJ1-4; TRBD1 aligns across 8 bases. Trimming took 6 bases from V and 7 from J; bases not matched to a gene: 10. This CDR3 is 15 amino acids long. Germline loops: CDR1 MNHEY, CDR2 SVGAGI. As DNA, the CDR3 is TGTGCCAGCAGGGCAAACAGGGGGGCAGGTGAAAAACTGTTTTTT. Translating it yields CASRANRGAGEKLFF.

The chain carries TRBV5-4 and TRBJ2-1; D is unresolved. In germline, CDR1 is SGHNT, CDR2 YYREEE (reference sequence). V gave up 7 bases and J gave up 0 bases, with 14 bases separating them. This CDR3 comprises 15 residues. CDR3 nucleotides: TGTGCCAGCCGTACTGATTTGAGCTCCTACAATGAGCAGTTCTTC. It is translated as CASRTDLSSYNEQFF.